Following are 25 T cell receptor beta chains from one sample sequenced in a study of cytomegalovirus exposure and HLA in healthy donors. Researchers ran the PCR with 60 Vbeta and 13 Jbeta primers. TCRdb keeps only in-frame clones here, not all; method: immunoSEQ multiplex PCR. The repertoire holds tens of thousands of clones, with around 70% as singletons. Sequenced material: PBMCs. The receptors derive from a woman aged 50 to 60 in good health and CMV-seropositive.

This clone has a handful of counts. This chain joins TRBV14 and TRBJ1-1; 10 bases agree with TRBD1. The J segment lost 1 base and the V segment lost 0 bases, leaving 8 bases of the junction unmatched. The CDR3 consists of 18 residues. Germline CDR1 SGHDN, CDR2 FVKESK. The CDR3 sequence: CASSQDPRDRGQNTEAFF. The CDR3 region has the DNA TGTGCCAGCAGCCAAGACCCTCGAGACAGGGGGCAGAACACTGAAGCTTTCTTT.

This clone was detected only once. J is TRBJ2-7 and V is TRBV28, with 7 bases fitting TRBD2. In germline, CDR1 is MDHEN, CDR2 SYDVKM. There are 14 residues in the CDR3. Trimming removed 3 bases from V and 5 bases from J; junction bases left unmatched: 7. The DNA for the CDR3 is TGTGCCAGCAGTTTCCTCAGCGGGACCGACGAGCAGTACTTC. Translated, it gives CASSFLSGTDEQYF.

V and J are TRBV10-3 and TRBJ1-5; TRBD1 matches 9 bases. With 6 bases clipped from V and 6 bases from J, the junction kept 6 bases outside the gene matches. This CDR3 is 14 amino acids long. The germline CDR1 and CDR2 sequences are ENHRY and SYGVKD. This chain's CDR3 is CAISRQGGGQPQHF. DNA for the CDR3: TGTGCCATCAGCCGACAGGGGGGAGGTCAGCCCCAGCATTTT.

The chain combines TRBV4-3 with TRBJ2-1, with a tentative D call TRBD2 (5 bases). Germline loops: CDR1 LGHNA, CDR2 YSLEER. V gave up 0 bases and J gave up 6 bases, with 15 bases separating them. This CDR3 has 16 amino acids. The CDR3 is CASSQDHGLPPNEQFF. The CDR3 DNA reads TGCGCCAGCAGCCAAGATCACGGACTTCCCCCCAATGAGCAGTTCTTC.

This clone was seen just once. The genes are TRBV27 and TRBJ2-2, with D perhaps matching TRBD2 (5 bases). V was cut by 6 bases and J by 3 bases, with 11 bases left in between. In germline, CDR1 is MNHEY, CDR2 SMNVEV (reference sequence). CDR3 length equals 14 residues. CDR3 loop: CASRPDYYTGELFF. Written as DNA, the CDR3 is TGTGCCAGCAGGCCTGACTACTACACCGGGGAGCTGTTTTTT.

The CDR3 region is CASSQLERGQGMNEQFF. CDR3 sequence (DNA): TGTGCCAGCAGCCAGTTGGAGCGTGGACAGGGTATGAATGAGCAGTTCTTC. This chain uses TRBV9 with TRBJ2-1, with TRBD1 matching over 8 bases. This CDR3 comprises 17 residues. V shed 4 bases, J shed 7 bases, and the junction held 16 bases outside the gene matches. The germline gives CDR1 SGDLS, CDR2 YYNGEE.

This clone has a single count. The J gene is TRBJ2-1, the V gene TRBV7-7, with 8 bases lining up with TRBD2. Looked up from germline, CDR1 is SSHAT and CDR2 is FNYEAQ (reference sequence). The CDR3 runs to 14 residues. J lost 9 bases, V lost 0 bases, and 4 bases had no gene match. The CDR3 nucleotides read TGTGCCAGCAGCTTAGCGCGGACTAGCAGTGAGCAGTTCTTC. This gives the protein CASSLARTSSEQFF.

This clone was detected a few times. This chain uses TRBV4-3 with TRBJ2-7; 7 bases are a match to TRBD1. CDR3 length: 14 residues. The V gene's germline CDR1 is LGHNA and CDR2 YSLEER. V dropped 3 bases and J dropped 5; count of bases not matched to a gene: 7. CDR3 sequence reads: CASSHLTGFDEQYF. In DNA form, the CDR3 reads TGCGCCAGCAGCCACTTGACAGGGTTCGACGAGCAGTACTTC.

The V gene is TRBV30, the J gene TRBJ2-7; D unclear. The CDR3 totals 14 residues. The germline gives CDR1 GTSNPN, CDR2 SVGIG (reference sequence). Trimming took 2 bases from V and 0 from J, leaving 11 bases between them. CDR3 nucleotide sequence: TGTGCCTGGAGTCAGGCACCAACCTCCTACGAGCAGTACTTC. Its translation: CAWSQAPTSYEQYF. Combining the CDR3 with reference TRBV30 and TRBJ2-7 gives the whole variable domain SQTIHQWPATLVQPVGSPLSLECTVEGTSNPNLYWYRQAAGRGLQLLFYSVGIGQISSEVPQNLSASRPQDRQFILSSKKLLLSDSGFYLCAWSQAPTSYEQYFGPGTRLTVT.

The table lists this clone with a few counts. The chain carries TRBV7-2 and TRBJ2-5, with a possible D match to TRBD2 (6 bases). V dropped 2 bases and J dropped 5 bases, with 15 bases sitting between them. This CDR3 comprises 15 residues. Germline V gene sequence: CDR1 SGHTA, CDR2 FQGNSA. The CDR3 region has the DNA TGTGCCAGCAGCTTACGCGGGGCCTCGGGGGAGACCCAGTACTTC. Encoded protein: CASSLRGASGETQYF.

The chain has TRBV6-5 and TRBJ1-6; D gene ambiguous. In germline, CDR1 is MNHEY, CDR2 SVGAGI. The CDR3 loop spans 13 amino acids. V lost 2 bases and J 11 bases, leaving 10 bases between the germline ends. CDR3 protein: CASSYVVRAPLHF. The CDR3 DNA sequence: TGTGCCAGCAGTTACGTCGTTCGGGCACCCCTCCACTTT.

The CDR3 sequence: CASSLFGTGGPGELFF. For the CDR3, the DNA is TGTGCCAGCAGTCTATTCGGGACAGGGGGCCCCGGGGAGCTGTTTTTT. This chain joins TRBV28 and TRBJ2-2; 12 positions match TRBD1. The V and J ends lost 5 bases and 6 bases, in that order; junction bases with no gene match: 7. The CDR3 spans 16 residues. Per germline, CDR1 MDHEN and CDR2 SYDVKM.

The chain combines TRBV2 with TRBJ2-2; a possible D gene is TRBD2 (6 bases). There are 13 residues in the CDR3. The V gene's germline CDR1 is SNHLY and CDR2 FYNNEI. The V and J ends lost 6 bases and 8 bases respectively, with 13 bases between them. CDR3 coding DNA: TGTGCCAGCAGGGCTGGGACTTCTGGGGAGCTGTTTTTT. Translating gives CASRAGTSGELFF. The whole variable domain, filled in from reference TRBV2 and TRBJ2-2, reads EPEVTQTPSHQVTQMGQEVILRCVPISNHLYFYWYRQILGQKVEFLVSFYNNEISEKSEIFDDQFSVERPDGSNFTLKIRSTKLEDSAMYFCASRAGTSGELFFGEGSRLTVL.

The CDR3: CASSWDRGETQYF. CDR3 nucleotides: TGTGCCAGCAGTTGGGACAGGGGAGAGACCCAGTACTTC. The chain has TRBV5-4 and TRBJ2-5, with TRBD1 identical over 10 bases. CDR1 and CDR2 (germline): SGHNT, YYREEE (reference sequence). The CDR3 covers 13 residues. The V gene end was trimmed by 5 bases and the J gene end by 4 bases; junction bases not matched to a gene: 2.

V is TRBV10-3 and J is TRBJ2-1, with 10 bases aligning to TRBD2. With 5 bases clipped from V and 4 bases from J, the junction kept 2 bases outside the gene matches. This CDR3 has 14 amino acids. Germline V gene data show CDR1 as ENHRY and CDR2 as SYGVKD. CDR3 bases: TGTGCCATCAGTTCTAGCGGGGGTTACAATGAGCAGTTCTTC. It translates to CAISSSGGYNEQFF.

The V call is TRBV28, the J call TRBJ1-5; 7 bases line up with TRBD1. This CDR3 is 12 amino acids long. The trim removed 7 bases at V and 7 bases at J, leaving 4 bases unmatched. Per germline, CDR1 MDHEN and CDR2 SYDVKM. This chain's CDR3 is CASTTGDQPQHF. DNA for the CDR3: TGTGCCAGCACCACAGGGGACCAGCCCCAGCATTTT.

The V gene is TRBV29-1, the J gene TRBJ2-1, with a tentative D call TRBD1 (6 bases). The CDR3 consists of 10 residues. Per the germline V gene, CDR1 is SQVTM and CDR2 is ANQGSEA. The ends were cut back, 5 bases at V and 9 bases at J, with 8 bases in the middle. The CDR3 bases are TGCAGCGTTACAGGGCTTGAGCAGTTCTTC. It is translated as CSVTGLEQFF.

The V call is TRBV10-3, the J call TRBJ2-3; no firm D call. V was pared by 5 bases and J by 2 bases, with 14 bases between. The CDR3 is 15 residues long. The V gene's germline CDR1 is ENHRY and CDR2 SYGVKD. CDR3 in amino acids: CAISTGRLYTDTQYF. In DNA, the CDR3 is TGTGCCATCAGTACGGGTCGTTTGTACACAGATACGCAGTATTTT.

CDR3 loop: CASSLHGQGAMTEAFF. CDR3 nucleotides: TGTGCCAGCAGCTTACACGGACAGGGGGCGATGACTGAAGCTTTCTTT. This chain links TRBV5-4 with TRBJ1-1; 11 nucleotides match TRBD1. CDR3 length: 16 residues. Trimming removed 2 bases from V and 5 bases from J; junction bases left unmatched: 8. Germline-derived CDR1 and CDR2 are SGHNT and YYREEE (reference sequence).

CDR3 DNA sequence: TGTGCCAGCAGCCCCGGAGACAGGGGTTCGAACACCGGGGAGCTGTTTTTT. This sequence encodes CASSPGDRGSNTGELFF. The chain uses TRBV28 and TRBJ2-2; 8 nucleotides match TRBD1. The CDR3 runs to 17 residues. V dropped 6 bases and J dropped 0; count of bases not matched to a gene: 9. The germline V gene encodes CDR1 MDHEN and CDR2 SYDVKM.

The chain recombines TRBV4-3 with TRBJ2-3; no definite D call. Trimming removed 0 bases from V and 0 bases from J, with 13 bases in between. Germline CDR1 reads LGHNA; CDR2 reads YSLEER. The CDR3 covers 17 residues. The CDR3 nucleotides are TGCGCCAGCAGCCAAGAGATCGAGGTTTACAGCACAGATACGCAGTATTTT. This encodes CASSQEIEVYSTDTQYF.

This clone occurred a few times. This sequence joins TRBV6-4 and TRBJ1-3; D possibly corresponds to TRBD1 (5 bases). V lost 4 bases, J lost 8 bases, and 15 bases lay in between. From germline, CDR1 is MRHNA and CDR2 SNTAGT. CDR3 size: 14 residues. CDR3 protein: CASSGKGLRDTIYF. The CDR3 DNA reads TGTGCCAGCAGTGGAAAGGGGCTAAGGGACACCATATATTTT.

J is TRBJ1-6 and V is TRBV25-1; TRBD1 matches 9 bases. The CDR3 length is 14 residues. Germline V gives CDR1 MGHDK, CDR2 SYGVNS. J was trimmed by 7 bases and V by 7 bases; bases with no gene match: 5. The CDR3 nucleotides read TGTGCCAGCACTGGACAGGGGTACAATTCACCCCTCCACTTT. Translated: CASTGQGYNSPLHF.

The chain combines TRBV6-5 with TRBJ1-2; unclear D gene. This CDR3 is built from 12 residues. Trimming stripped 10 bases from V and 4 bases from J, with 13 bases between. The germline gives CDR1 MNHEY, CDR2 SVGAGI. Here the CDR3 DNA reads TGTGCCACCCAGGCCTTCAGCTATGGCTACACCTTC. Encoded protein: CATQAFSYGYTF.

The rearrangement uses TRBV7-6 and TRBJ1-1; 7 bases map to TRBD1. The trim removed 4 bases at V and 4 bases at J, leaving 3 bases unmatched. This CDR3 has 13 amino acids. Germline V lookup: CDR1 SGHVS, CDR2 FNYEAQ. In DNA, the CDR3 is TGTGCCAGCAGCTCCACAGGGGTCACTGAAGCTTTCTTT. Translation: CASSSTGVTEAFF. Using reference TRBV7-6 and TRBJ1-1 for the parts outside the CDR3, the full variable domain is GAGVSQSPRYKVTKRGQDVALRCDPISGHVSLYWYRQALGQGPEFLTYFNYEAQQDKSGLPNDRFSAERPEGSISTLTIQRTEQRDSAMYRCASSSTGVTEAFFGQGTRLTVV.